These T cell receptor beta chains were read from a single sample in a study of CD8+ T cells in alopecia areata. Libraries were prepared by immunoSEQ multiplex PCR; TCRdb keeps only in-frame clonotypes and omits some of them. The sample consists of some 120,000 clones, around 53% of them appearing once. The sample in question was CD8+ T cells sorted from blood, obtained at week 24, from a patient treated with tofacitinib. The origin of the receptors is a human donor with alopecia areata. Each CDR3 is given with its conserved first and last residue. D genes are given only for firm matches. Size is stated for part of the rows, as once, few or many counts, or as a class when the clone is expanded.

- TRBJ1-6 - TRBV30 TGTGCCTGGAGTGTAGCGGGGTCAGATTATTCACCCCTCCACTTT CAWSVAGSDYSPLHF
few TRBJ2-7 TRBD1 TRBV29-1 TGCAGCGTCGAGGGAGTGGACAGGCCCTACGAGCAGTACTTC CSVEGVDRPYEQYF
- TRBJ2-7 - TRBV13 TGTGCCAGCAGCTCGCCCTGGGCAGGGGTCTACGAGCAGTACTTC CASSSPWAGVYEQYF
- TRBJ2-7 TRBD2 TRBV30 TGTGCCTGGAGTCTAGCGGGGGAGGGAGAGCAGTACTTC CAWSLAGEGEQYF
few TRBJ2-7 TRBD2 TRBV18 TGTGCCAGCTCACCACCTACGGGGGGATCCCACGAGCAGTACTTC CASSPPTGGSHEQYF
- TRBJ2-3 TRBD2 TRBV13 TGTGCCAGCAGCACAACCGGACTAGCGGGGGGGGCAGATACGCAGTATTTT CASSTTGLAGGADTQYF
- TRBJ2-3 - TRBV13 TGTGCCAGCAGGCTCAGGGTGGCAGATACGCAGTATTTT CASRLRVADTQYF
- TRBJ2-3 - TRBV7-2 TGTGCCAGCAGCTGGGGATTGTCTTCTGCAGATACGCAGTATTTT CASSWGLSSADTQYF
few TRBJ2-7 - TRBV27 TGTGCCAGCAGTTACACAGGTTACGAGCAGTACTTC CASSYTGYEQYF
- TRBJ2-7 TRBD2 TRBV5-6 TGTGCCAGCAGCTTGGGGCTAGCGGGGGAGTACTTC CASSLGLAGEYF
- TRBJ2-7 - TRBV30 TGTGCCTGGAGTGCTTTCAGGGAAGCCTACGAGCAGTACTTC CAWSAFREAYEQYF
- TRBJ2-5 - TRBV2 TGTGCCAGCAGTGAAGGGACAGCTCAAGAGACCCAGTACTTC CASSEGTAQETQYF
few TRBJ2-1 TRBD2 TRBV4-1 TGCGCCAGCAGCCACCGGACTAGCGGATACAATGAGCAGTTCTTC CASSHRTSGYNEQFF
- TRBJ2-7 - TRBV25-1 TGTGCCAGCAGTAAGGGATACGAGCAGTACTTC CASSKGYEQYF
- TRBJ1-2 - TRBV29-1 TGCAGCGTCATTAACAGGGAACCCGCTAACTATGGCTACACCTTC CSVINREPANYGYTF
- TRBJ1-2 TRBD1 TRBV18 TGTGCCAGCTCACCGATGACAGGGGGCGATTTGCCCTCTGGTCGCTACACCTTC CASSPMTGGDLPSGRYTF
few TRBJ2-3 - TRBV5-1 TGCGCCAGCAGCTTGAGGGGGGCTAGCACAGATACGCAGTATTTT CASSLRGASTDTQYF
- TRBJ2-1 - TRBV29-1 TGCAGCGTTGAACAGGACCCTGGTGAGCAGTTCTTC CSVEQDPGEQFF
- TRBJ2-7 TRBD2 TRBV29-1 TGCAGCGTCATTACCTATAGCGGGGATTACTACGAGCAGTACTTC CSVITYSGDYYEQYF
- TRBJ1-5 - TRBV10-3 TGTGCCATCAGTGATGGGACAAAGGACAATCAGCCCCAGCATTTT CAISDGTKDNQPQHF
- TRBJ2-3 - TRBV5-1 TGCGCCAGCAGCTACTCAGATACGCAGTATTTT CASSYSDTQYF
- TRBJ1-1 - TRBV25-1 TGTGCCAGCAGTGAGCCGGGCTACACTGAAGCTTTCTTT CASSEPGYTEAFF
- TRBJ1-6 TRBD1 TRBV30 TGTGCCTGGACCCTCATCGCCCCGGGACAGGGGAATTCACCCCTCCACTTT CAWTLIAPGQGNSPLHF
- TRBJ2-1 - TRBV27 TGTGCCAGCAGTTTAGATAGCTACAATGAGCAGTTCTTC CASSLDSYNEQFF
- TRBJ2-1 TRBD1 TRBV5-1 TGCGCCAGCAGCCCGGAAGGACAGGGACCCGATGAGCAGTTCTTC CASSPEGQGPDEQFF
once TRBJ2-5 TRBD2 TRBV13 TGTGCCAGCAGCCCTGGACTAGCGGGGAGGTATGCAGAGACCCAGTACTTC CASSPGLAGRYAETQYF
- TRBJ1-1 - TRBV10-3 TGTGCCATCAGTGCGGGACACCCGAACACTGAAGCTTTCTTT CAISAGHPNTEAFF
few TRBJ1-1 - TRBV29-1 TGCAGCGTTGTTGGAGAAAACACTGAAGCTTTCTTT CSVVGENTEAFF
- TRBJ2-7 TRBD1 TRBV27 TGTGCCAGCAGTCCCCAGGGACAGGGGTTGAACGAGCAGTACTTC CASSPQGQGLNEQYF
- TRBJ2-3 - TRBV27 TGTGCCAGCAGTTTCGTTGACAGGATCACAGATACGCGGTATTTT CASSFVDRITDTRYF
few TRBJ2-7 - TRBV19 TGTGCCAGTAGTATCCGGCAGGGGAGCTACGAGCAGTACTTC CASSIRQGSYEQYF
- TRBJ2-2 TRBD1 TRBV10-3 TGTGCCATCAGTGCCCAGGGGGAGTACACCGGGGAGCTGTTTTTT CAISAQGEYTGELFF
- TRBJ2-1 - TRBV29-1 TGCAGCGCTCCGAGTCCCTACAATGAGCAGTTCTTC CSAPSPYNEQFF
- TRBJ2-5 TRBD1 TRBV30 TGTGCCTGGGCCCCCGGGACAGGGAGCGAGACCCAGTACTTC CAWAPGTGSETQYF
once TRBJ2-5 - TRBV5-5 TGTGCCAGCAGCTTCTTAAATGCGGGGATGGAGACCCAGTACTTC CASSFLNAGMETQYF
- TRBJ2-5 - TRBV4-1 TGCGCCAGCAGCCAAGTCGGGGGCCAAGAGACCCAGTACTTC CASSQVGGQETQYF
few TRBJ2-1 - TRBV14 TGTGCCAGCAGCCAAAACCGCAATGAGCAGTTCTTC CASSQNRNEQFF
- TRBJ1-5 TRBD1 TRBV7-9 TGTGCCAGCAGTTTGGAGGGGGCGCCGGGGCAGCCCCAGCATTTT CASSLEGAPGQPQHF
- TRBJ2-3 - TRBV6-6 TGTGCCAGCATCCAAGGGCGGGGACCTCATACGCAGTATTTT CASIQGRGPHTQYF
- TRBJ1-6 TRBD1 TRBV13 TGTGCCAGCAGCTTAAACAGGGGAGAAACCCTCCACTTT CASSLNRGETLHF
- TRBJ2-7 - TRBV5-1 TGCGCCAGCAGCTTGGCCATAACTGGGGACGGAGCCTACGAGCAGTACTTC CASSLAITGDGAYEQYF
few TRBJ2-7 - TRBV29-1 TGCAGCGTTCGAGACAGCCCCTACGAGCAGTACTTC CSVRDSPYEQYF
once TRBJ1-1 - TRBV7-9 TGTGCCAGCAGCTTCGGAGGGGACACTGAAGCTTTCTTT CASSFGGDTEAFF
- TRBJ2-2 - TRBV6-4 TGTGCCAGCAGCACCGGGGACACCACGACCGGGGAGCTGTTTTTT CASSTGDTTTGELFF
- TRBJ2-7 - TRBV9 TGTGCCAGCAGCGTAGTGGACAGCCCCTACGAGCAGTACTTC CASSVVDSPYEQYF
- TRBJ2-2 - TRBV25-1 TGTGCCAGCAGTGGTCGTCGGACCGGGGAGCTGTTTTTT CASSGRRTGELFF
few TRBJ1-2 TRBD1 TRBV7-9 TGTGCCAGCAGCTTAGTAGGGACAGGGAACGGCTACACCTTC CASSLVGTGNGYTF
- TRBJ1-1 - TRBV5-1 TGCGCCAGCAGCTTGAGAGGGCAGGGCACTGAAGCTTTCTTT CASSLRGQGTEAFF
few TRBJ1-5 TRBD1 TRBV27 TGTGCCAGCAGCCCTTTCGGGACAGGGTTCAATCAGCCCCAGCATTTT CASSPFGTGFNQPQHF
- TRBJ1-3 - TRBV11-2 TGCGCCAGCAGCCAAGTGTCTACTGGAAACACCATATATTTT CASSQVSTGNTIYF
once TRBJ1-5 - TRBV10-3 TGTGCCATCAGTGAGGCAGCGGATCAGCCCCAGCATTTT CAISEAADQPQHF
- TRBJ2-4 - TRBV10-3 TGTGCCAGCAGTCTACAGGGAAAGGCAGCCAAAAACATTCAGTACTTC CASSLQGKAAKNIQYF
- TRBJ2-7 - TRBV30 TGTGCCTGGAGTGTACAGGCAGGGACCGCCTACGAGCAGTACTTC CAWSVQAGTAYEQYF
- TRBJ2-3 - TRBV10-3 TGTGCCAACGCCCCGGAGGGGGCCACAGATACGCAGTATTTT CANAPEGATDTQYF
- TRBJ2-5 - TRBV10-3 TGTGCCATCAGTGAGGGCGCATTAGGGCTTGGAGAGACCCAGTACTTC CAISEGALGLGETQYF
few TRBJ1-2 TRBD1 TRBV13 TGTGCCAGCAGCTTGGGACAGGGGGCGCGGGATGGCTACACCTTC CASSLGQGARDGYTF
- TRBJ1-2 - TRBV7-9 TGTGCCAGCAGCGCCTTGGGGGGTTACTATGGCTACACCTTC CASSALGGYYGYTF
few TRBJ2-6 TRBD1 TRBV5-1 TGCGCCAGCAGCTTGGAAGGGGGCCATCCCTCTGGGGCCAACGTCCTGACTTTC CASSLEGGHPSGANVLTF
- TRBJ1-2 - TRBV2 TGTGCCAGCAGTGAAATGGCAGGGTGGCCCAACTATGGCTACACCTTC CASSEMAGWPNYGYTF